This T cell receptor beta chain is drawn from a study of blood T cells in healthy people across ages. Trimming at V came to 4 bases and at J to 4 bases, leaving 17 bases not matched to a gene. The CDR3 runs to 19 residues. Germline CDR1 reads SGHAT; CDR2 reads FQNNGV. The authors ran a second PCR of roughly 6 to 12 cycles using a sample-barcoded 5' primer and a J-beta primer mix. TCRdb re-derived calls from the 5' RACE reads in MiXCR, one entry per CDR3 protein. The sample holds under 2 million distinct CDR3 sequences; almost 35% are singletons and the top ten take around 11%. The rearrangement uses TRBV11-2 and TRBJ2-1, with 9 bases that match TRBD2. Sequencing input: blood. This TCR was sampled from a woman under 40 in good health. DNA of the CDR3: TGTGCCAGCAGCTCCCCAGAACGACGGGCTAGCGGGATATACAATGAGCAGTTCTTC. Translating it yields CASSSPERRASGIYNEQFF.